The clone carrying this T cell receptor (beta chain) was observed once. The table came from immunoSEQ multiplex PCR; TCRdb's copy has only in-frame clones and leaves some out. The data hold 40,000 to 45,000 clones, with roughly nine tenths observed a single time. This sample is part of a study of T cell changes during pregnancy in multiple sclerosis. The germline CDR1 and CDR2 sequences are SGHVS and FQNEAQ. Germline trimming cut 8 bases from V and 7 bases from J; bases unmatched to any gene: 15. This CDR3 spans 15 amino acids. The sequence was obtained from a female donor with multiple sclerosis, enrolled in a pregnancy study. The material was CD4+ T cells from peripheral blood mononuclear cells, obtained in the first trimester of pregnancy. The chain is built from TRBV7-8 and TRBJ2-7, with 9 nucleotides matching TRBD2. The CDR3 loop reads CASALPAGGPGEQYF. In nucleotides, the CDR3 is TGTGCCAGCGCCCTTCCGGCGGGAGGGCCCGGTGAGCAGTACTTC.